The 5 T cell receptor beta chains in this list originate from one sample, sequenced in a study of blood T cells in healthy people across ages. A J-beta primer mix and a sample-barcoded 5' primer were used in a second PCR of roughly 6 to 11 cycles. From the 5' RACE reads, TCRdb called clonotypes with MiXCR, one entry per CDR3 protein. The sample holds hundreds of thousands of distinct CDR3 sequences; under 45% are singletons and the top ten take about a fifth. The specimen sequenced was blood. The receptors come from a man between 60 and 75 years old in good health.

This clonotype was counted between two and nine times. The chain couples TRBV28 to TRBJ2-5; no clear D gene. Trimming removed 2 bases at V and 5 bases at J, with 6 bases between. In germline, CDR1 is MDHEN, CDR2 SYDVKM. CDR3 length: 12 residues. The DNA for the CDR3 is TGTGCCAGCAGTTTAAGGTGGGAGACCCAGTACTTC. This codes for CASSLRWETQYF.

This CDR3 is CASSPSRGANVLTF. The CDR3 DNA is TGTGCCAGCAGTCCTTCCCGTGGGGCCAACGTCCTGACTTTC. The chain has TRBV27 and TRBJ2-6; D is undetermined. Trimming removed 5 bases from V and 3 bases from J, with 8 bases in between. CDR1 and CDR2 from the germline V gene are MNHEY and SMNVEV (reference sequence). The CDR3 covers 14 residues.

The rearrangement uses TRBV27 and TRBJ2-7; unclear D gene. Between the trimmed V and J ends, which lost 3 bases and 3 bases, there was a span of 9 bases. Germline CDR1 is MNHEY and CDR2 is SMNVEV (reference sequence). The CDR3 covers 13 residues. The CDR3 bases are TGTGCCAGCAGTTTGGGGTGGGACTACGAGCAGTACTTC. It translates to CASSLGWDYEQYF.

This chain joins TRBV7-2 and TRBJ2-4; unclear D gene. The J call is doubtful: the DNA matches TRBJ2-7 better. Germline V lookup: CDR1 SGHTA, CDR2 FQGNSA. The CDR3 extends over 14 amino acids. The CDR3 spells CASSLAPSPDEQYF. The DNA for the CDR3 is TGTGCCAGCAGCTTAGCGCCCAGTCCCGACGAGCAGTACTTC.

This clonotype was detected only a few times. The chain couples TRBV27 to TRBJ2-7, with D perhaps matching TRBD1 (6 bases). The V gene lost 5 bases and the J gene lost 2 bases, with 16 bases spanning the gap. CDR3 length: 15 amino acids. Germline lookup yields CDR1 MNHEY and CDR2 SMNVEV (reference sequence). CDR3 DNA sequence: TGTGCCAGCAGTCTAAGGGGGATGGCGACCTACGAGCAGTACTTC. Its protein is CASSLRGMATYEQYF.